This is a list of T cell receptor beta chains from one sample in a study of shared T cell receptors in the human thymus. Assay: immunoSEQ multiplex PCR; the TCRdb copy retains only in-frame clones and omits some. The sample lists more than 550,000 clones; 70% to 90% were seen once. This same sample was also part of a study on human thymus T cells.

The sample comprised thymocytes. Every receptor here comes from a girl in the first two years of life with a congenital heart defect. Both conserved end residues are part of each CDR3. A D gene is named only where the DNA matches it firmly. Clone size appears in some rows only: once, few, many, or a class for an expanded clone.

j_call: TRBJ2-5; clone_size: -; d_call: -; v_call: TRBV5-8; cdr3_nt: TGTGCCAGCAGCTTGGAAGTTCAGGAAGAGACCCAGTACTTC; cdr3_aa: CASSLEVQEETQYF
j_call: TRBJ1-2; clone_size: -; d_call: TRBD1; v_call: TRBV5-1; cdr3_nt: TGCGCCAGCAGCTCATCCGGGACAGGGGCTGGCTACACCTTC; cdr3_aa: CASSSSGTGAGYTF
j_call: TRBJ1-1; clone_size: few; d_call: -; v_call: TRBV25-1; cdr3_nt: TGTGCCAGCAGTGATGGGTTTGACAGGAGGAACACTGAAGCTTTCTTT; cdr3_aa: CASSDGFDRRNTEAFF
j_call: TRBJ1-1; clone_size: -; d_call: -; v_call: TRBV9; cdr3_nt: TGTGCCAGCAGCGTAGGGCCTAAAGAGCGGGGCCAAGTGAACACTGAAGCTTTCTTT; cdr3_aa: CASSVGPKERGQVNTEAFF
j_call: TRBJ2-6; clone_size: -; d_call: -; v_call: TRBV11-1; cdr3_nt: TGTGCCAGCAGCTTAGGGGACATTTCTGGGGCCAACGTCCTGACTTTC; cdr3_aa: CASSLGDISGANVLTF
j_call: TRBJ2-3; clone_size: -; d_call: TRBD2; v_call: TRBV19; cdr3_nt: TGTGCCAGCGCCCCGGGACTAGCGGGGGCCACTAGCACAGATACGCAGTATTTT; cdr3_aa: CASAPGLAGATSTDTQYF
j_call: TRBJ2-7; clone_size: -; d_call: -; v_call: TRBV5-8; cdr3_nt: TGTGCCAGCTTTGGGACATTGACGGTTTACGAGCAGTACTTC; cdr3_aa: CASFGTLTVYEQYF
j_call: TRBJ1-3; clone_size: -; d_call: TRBD1; v_call: TRBV5-1; cdr3_nt: TGCGCCAGCAGCTGGGGAGGACAGGCGGCTGGAAACACCATATATTTT; cdr3_aa: CASSWGGQAAGNTIYF
j_call: TRBJ1-2; clone_size: -; d_call: -; v_call: TRBV6-1; cdr3_nt: TGTGCCAGCAGTGAAGCCGGGGCGGGGGGTAAGGGCTACACCTTC; cdr3_aa: CASSEAGAGGKGYTF
j_call: TRBJ1-1; clone_size: -; d_call: TRBD1; v_call: TRBV10-1; cdr3_nt: TGCGCCAGCAGTGCTAGTCGGATCGCCGGGACAGGTGGTAGGGACACTGAAGCTTTCTTT; cdr3_aa: CASSASRIAGTGGRDTEAFF
j_call: TRBJ1-2; clone_size: -; d_call: TRBD1; v_call: TRBV5-6; cdr3_nt: TGTGCCAGCAGCCCGCGACAGGGAAGATGGTATGGCTACACCTTC; cdr3_aa: CASSPRQGRWYGYTF
j_call: TRBJ1-5; clone_size: -; d_call: TRBD1; v_call: TRBV11-3; cdr3_nt: TGTGCCAGCAGCTTAGCGGCAGGGGGAAGCAATCAGCCCCAGCATTTT; cdr3_aa: CASSLAAGGSNQPQHF
j_call: TRBJ1-2; clone_size: -; d_call: TRBD1; v_call: TRBV14; cdr3_nt: TGTGCCAGCAGTCCAGCTTTTCGCCCGACAGGGGACTATGGCTACACCTTC; cdr3_aa: CASSPAFRPTGDYGYTF
j_call: TRBJ2-5; clone_size: -; d_call: -; v_call: TRBV6-5; cdr3_nt: TGTGCCAGCAGTTCACAGGGAGGGGAGACCCAGTACTTC; cdr3_aa: CASSSQGGETQYF
j_call: TRBJ2-1; clone_size: -; d_call: -; v_call: TRBV5-4; cdr3_nt: TGTGCCAGCAGCCTTTCCCGGTTTAATGAGCAGTTCTTC; cdr3_aa: CASSLSRFNEQFF
j_call: TRBJ1-3; clone_size: -; d_call: -; v_call: TRBV11-2; cdr3_nt: TGTGCCAGCAGCTACACCCGGGGTGGAAACACCATATATTTT; cdr3_aa: CASSYTRGGNTIYF
j_call: TRBJ2-7; clone_size: -; d_call: TRBD2; v_call: TRBV28; cdr3_nt: TGTGCCAGCAGACAGACTAGCGGAGAGCAGTACTTC; cdr3_aa: CASRQTSGEQYF
j_call: TRBJ1-3; clone_size: -; d_call: TRBD1; v_call: TRBV10-3; cdr3_nt: TGTGCCACCGGAGGACAGGGACCCTCTGGAAACACCATATATTTT; cdr3_aa: CATGGQGPSGNTIYF
j_call: TRBJ2-5; clone_size: -; d_call: -; v_call: TRBV5-4; cdr3_nt: TGTGCCAGCAGCCCCCCCCTCGAGAGGGGGAGCCAAGAGACCCAGTACTTC; cdr3_aa: CASSPPLERGSQETQYF
j_call: TRBJ1-3; clone_size: -; d_call: TRBD1; v_call: TRBV2; cdr3_nt: TGTGCCAGCAGACACCCCACTTACAGGGGGGACACCATATATTTT; cdr3_aa: CASRHPTYRGDTIYF
j_call: TRBJ1-1; clone_size: -; d_call: -; v_call: TRBV7-8; cdr3_nt: TGTGCCAGCAGCTCTAATCGGGATGTCCTGAACACTGAAGCTTTCTTT; cdr3_aa: CASSSNRDVLNTEAFF
j_call: TRBJ1-2; clone_size: -; d_call: -; v_call: TRBV15; cdr3_nt: TGTGCCACCAGCAGAGATCAAGTCCAGGTCCATGGCTACACCTTC; cdr3_aa: CATSRDQVQVHGYTF
j_call: TRBJ2-1; clone_size: -; d_call: TRBD1; v_call: TRBV5-6; cdr3_nt: TGTGCCAGCAGGCGACGGACTCGACAGGGAAATTTCAATGAGCAGTTCTTC; cdr3_aa: CASRRRTRQGNFNEQFF
j_call: TRBJ2-3; clone_size: -; d_call: -; v_call: TRBV10-3; cdr3_nt: TGTGCCATCCGTCGGGGACTCACAGATACGCAGTATTTT; cdr3_aa: CAIRRGLTDTQYF
j_call: TRBJ2-7; clone_size: -; d_call: -; v_call: TRBV5-4; cdr3_nt: TGTGCCAGCAGCTTGTTTTCGCGACTAGGGACTCAGGGCGAGCAGTACTTC; cdr3_aa: CASSLFSRLGTQGEQYF
j_call: TRBJ1-1; clone_size: -; d_call: -; v_call: TRBV14; cdr3_nt: TGTGCCAGCAGCATAGACACTGAAGCTTTCTTT; cdr3_aa: CASSIDTEAFF
j_call: TRBJ1-1; clone_size: -; d_call: TRBD1; v_call: TRBV7-2; cdr3_nt: TGTGCCAGCAGCTTAGGGGTTTTTTGGGGGACAGCCACTGAAGCTTTCTTT; cdr3_aa: CASSLGVFWGTATEAFF
j_call: TRBJ1-5; clone_size: few; d_call: -; v_call: TRBV28; cdr3_nt: TGTGCCAGCAGTTTCGCAGGGGATAGCAATCAGCCCCAGCATTTT; cdr3_aa: CASSFAGDSNQPQHF
j_call: TRBJ1-2; clone_size: -; d_call: -; v_call: TRBV5-6; cdr3_nt: TGTGCCAGCAGGACTCCCTCTTTCGGCTACACCTTC; cdr3_aa: CASRTPSFGYTF
j_call: TRBJ2-5; clone_size: -; d_call: TRBD2; v_call: TRBV6-5; cdr3_nt: TGTGCCAGCACGGGGGGGGTAATCGGAGAGACCCAGTACTTC; cdr3_aa: CASTGGVIGETQYF
j_call: TRBJ1-6; clone_size: -; d_call: TRBD1; v_call: TRBV4-2; cdr3_nt: TGTGCCAGCAGCCTTCACAGGGGATACTCGAATTCACCCCTCCACTTT; cdr3_aa: CASSLHRGYSNSPLHF
j_call: TRBJ1-1; clone_size: once; d_call: -; v_call: TRBV4-1; cdr3_nt: TGCGCCAGCAGCCATACGCCAGGGTTCATGAACACTGAAGCTTTCTTT; cdr3_aa: CASSHTPGFMNTEAFF
j_call: TRBJ2-5; clone_size: -; d_call: -; v_call: TRBV25-1; cdr3_nt: TGTGCCAGCAGACAGACGGAGACCCAGTACTTC; cdr3_aa: CASRQTETQYF
j_call: TRBJ2-2; clone_size: -; d_call: -; v_call: TRBV18; cdr3_nt: TGTGCCAGCTCACCTTCCCGAATAACCCACATCGCCGGGGAGCTGTTTTTT; cdr3_aa: CASSPSRITHIAGELFF
j_call: TRBJ1-2; clone_size: -; d_call: -; v_call: TRBV7-9; cdr3_nt: TGTGCCAGCGAACAGGACTATGGCTACACCTTC; cdr3_aa: CASEQDYGYTF
j_call: TRBJ2-5; clone_size: once; d_call: TRBD1; v_call: TRBV15; cdr3_nt: TGTGCCACCAGCTGGGACAGGGGGACGGTCGGAGAGACCCAGTACTTC; cdr3_aa: CATSWDRGTVGETQYF
j_call: TRBJ1-3; clone_size: few; d_call: TRBD1; v_call: TRBV23-1; cdr3_nt: TGCGCCAGCAGTCAATCCCCTGTTTGGACAGGGCCCTCTGGAAACACCATATATTTT; cdr3_aa: CASSQSPVWTGPSGNTIYF
j_call: TRBJ1-1; clone_size: once; d_call: -; v_call: TRBV5-6; cdr3_nt: TGTGCCAGCAGCTTAAATACAGGGAGTAACACTGAAGCTTTCTTT; cdr3_aa: CASSLNTGSNTEAFF
j_call: TRBJ2-7; clone_size: -; d_call: TRBD1; v_call: TRBV29-1; cdr3_nt: TGCAGCGCCGCGGACAGGGTTCCCCACGAGCAGTACTTC; cdr3_aa: CSAADRVPHEQYF
j_call: TRBJ2-5; clone_size: -; d_call: -; v_call: TRBV14; cdr3_nt: TGTGCCAGCAGTCCGGCGAAACAGGGTGGATTAGCAGAGACCCAGTACTTC; cdr3_aa: CASSPAKQGGLAETQYF
j_call: TRBJ2-7; clone_size: -; d_call: -; v_call: TRBV27; cdr3_nt: TGTGCCAGCAGTATAGCCCGGCCGGGAGCCTTCGAGCAGTACTTC; cdr3_aa: CASSIARPGAFEQYF
j_call: TRBJ2-7; clone_size: -; d_call: TRBD1; v_call: TRBV5-8; cdr3_nt: TGTGCCAGCAGCACAAACAGGGGGCTCTCTTACGAGCAGTACTTC; cdr3_aa: CASSTNRGLSYEQYF
j_call: TRBJ1-4; clone_size: -; d_call: -; v_call: TRBV7-6; cdr3_nt: TGTGCCAGCAGCTTAGGAGGGGGAACTAATGAAAAACTGTTTTTT; cdr3_aa: CASSLGGGTNEKLFF
j_call: TRBJ2-7; clone_size: -; d_call: -; v_call: TRBV6-5; cdr3_nt: TGTGCCAGCAGTGGCAGGGGTCCTCAGTACGAGCAGTACTTC; cdr3_aa: CASSGRGPQYEQYF
j_call: TRBJ1-2; clone_size: -; d_call: -; v_call: TRBV2; cdr3_nt: TGTGCCAGCAACCTATCAGGGTATAACTATGGCCACACCTTC; cdr3_aa: CASNLSGYNYGHTF
j_call: TRBJ1-1; clone_size: -; d_call: -; v_call: TRBV9; cdr3_nt: TGTGCCAGCAGCGTAGTTTCAGGGGTGGGGAACACTGAAGCTTTCTTT; cdr3_aa: CASSVVSGVGNTEAFF
j_call: TRBJ2-7; clone_size: few; d_call: -; v_call: TRBV6-1; cdr3_nt: TGTGCCAGCAGTGAAAGGACATGCGAGCAGTACTTC; cdr3_aa: CASSERTCEQYF
j_call: TRBJ1-2; clone_size: -; d_call: -; v_call: TRBV7-3; cdr3_nt: TGTGCCAGCAGCCCCGTCCTAGGTGGAGGCTACACCTTC; cdr3_aa: CASSPVLGGGYTF
j_call: TRBJ2-2; clone_size: once; d_call: TRBD1; v_call: TRBV6-6; cdr3_nt: TGTGCCAGCAGCCCCGGACAGGGTGGCACCGGGGAGCTGTTTTTT; cdr3_aa: CASSPGQGGTGELFF
j_call: TRBJ1-3; clone_size: once; d_call: -; v_call: TRBV11-2; cdr3_nt: TGTGCCACTTGTCCAGGGCCTGGAAACACCATATATTTT; cdr3_aa: CATCPGPGNTIYF
j_call: TRBJ1-1; clone_size: -; d_call: TRBD1; v_call: TRBV11-2; cdr3_nt: TGTGCCAGCACCCTCGACCGACAGGGTGCGTTCCTAATGAACACTGAAGCTTTCTTT; cdr3_aa: CASTLDRQGAFLMNTEAFF
j_call: TRBJ1-1; clone_size: few; d_call: -; v_call: TRBV15; cdr3_nt: TGTGCCACCACCCCAGGGTTGGACACTGAAGCTTTCTTT; cdr3_aa: CATTPGLDTEAFF
j_call: TRBJ1-3; clone_size: once; d_call: TRBD1; v_call: TRBV6-6; cdr3_nt: TGTGCCAGCAGTCGACAAGAAACCGACAGGGATTACACCATATATTTT; cdr3_aa: CASSRQETDRDYTIYF
j_call: TRBJ2-1; clone_size: -; d_call: -; v_call: TRBV5-1; cdr3_nt: TGCGCCAGCAGCTTGGCCAACCCTCGACAAGGCAATGAGCAGTTCTTC; cdr3_aa: CASSLANPRQGNEQFF